One and the same sample provided the 24 T cell receptor beta chains below, sequenced in a study of cytomegalovirus exposure and HLA in healthy donors. Primers for the PCR totalled 60 Vbeta and 13 Jbeta. TCRdb's copy holds only in-frame clones and misses some; the assay was immunoSEQ multiplex PCR. This sample has over 130,000 clones; approximately 79% occur once, and the top ten carry approximately 6%. Sequencing used PBMCs. Source of these receptors: a man aged 45 to 65 in good health and CMV-seropositive.

The chain joins TRBV28 to TRBJ1-1; D perhaps matches TRBD1 (6 bases). Germline V gene sequence: CDR1 MDHEN, CDR2 SYDVKM. V was trimmed by 7 bases and J by 4 bases, leaving 19 bases between them. The CDR3 contains 15 residues. CDR3 loop: CASTQPGGGPTEAFF. The DNA of the CDR3 is TGTGCCAGCACCCAACCGGGCGGGGGCCCCACTGAAGCTTTCTTT. Drawing the rest from reference TRBV28 and TRBJ1-1, the complete variable domain is DVKVTQSSRYLVKRTGEKVFLECVQDMDHENMFWYRQDPGLGLRLIYFSYDVKMKEKGDIPEGYSVSREKKERFSLILESASTNQTSMYLCASTQPGGGPTEAFFGQGTRLTVV.

The genes are TRBV29-1 and TRBJ2-3; TRBD2 aligns across 8 bases. The CDR3 has 14 amino acids. With 6 bases clipped from V and 6 bases from J, the junction kept 11 bases outside the gene matches. Germline V lookup: CDR1 SQVTM, CDR2 ANQGSEA. In nucleotides, the CDR3 is TGCAGCGTCGCTAGCGGGCCAGTAGTGGATACGCAGTATTTT. It specifies CSVASGPVVDTQYF.

This chain links TRBV2 with TRBJ1-2, with 10 bases lining up with TRBD1. Germline V gene data show CDR1 as SNHLY and CDR2 as FYNNEI. CDR3 length: 15 amino acids. J was trimmed by 3 bases and V by 3 bases; bases with no gene match: 4. This CDR3 is CASSDPGTGDYGYTF. In DNA form, the CDR3 reads TGTGCCAGCAGTGATCCCGGGACAGGGGACTATGGCTACACCTTC.

The V call is TRBV5-1, the J call TRBJ2-5, with D perhaps matching TRBD2 (5 bases). Germline V gene sequence: CDR1 SGHRS, CDR2 YFSETQ. V shed 3 bases and J shed 4 bases, with 16 bases lying between them. The CDR3 is 15 residues long. The chain's CDR3 is CASSSQTGGGETQYF. CDR3 bases: TGCGCCAGCAGCTCCCAGACTGGTGGAGGAGAGACCCAGTACTTC.

This clone was picked up a small number of times. At the DNA level, this CDR3 is encoded by other sequences in the same sample as well. This chain connects TRBV27 to TRBJ1-2; D perhaps matches TRBD1 (5 bases). This CDR3 is built from 12 residues. Per germline, CDR1 MNHEY and CDR2 SMNVEV (reference sequence). V lost 7 bases to trimming and J lost 4 bases, with 10 bases between them. The CDR3 DNA sequence: TGTGCCAGCACCGGGGGAGGCTATGGCTACACCTTC. Translation: CASTGGGYGYTF.

The chain combines TRBV9 with TRBJ2-7; a possible D gene is TRBD2 (6 bases). Germline V gene data show CDR1 as SGDLS and CDR2 as YYNGEE. CDR3 length equals 15 residues. Between the trimmed V and J ends, which lost 0 bases and 7 bases, there was a span of 17 bases. CDR3 protein: CASSVGDSRQGEQYF. The CDR3 DNA sequence: TGTGCCAGCAGCGTAGGGGACTCCCGTCAAGGTGAGCAGTACTTC.

The chain links TRBV5-1 to TRBJ2-3, with D possibly TRBD1 on 5 matching bases. V was shortened by 0 bases and J by 6 bases, with 5 bases between the two germline ends. The CDR3 is made up of 12 amino acids. Germline V gives CDR1 SGHRS, CDR2 YFSETQ. CDR3 nucleotide sequence: TGCGCCAGCAGCTTGGAGGGGGATACGCAGTATTTT. It codes for CASSLEGDTQYF. The full variable domain, with the rest looked up from reference TRBV5-1 and TRBJ2-3, is KAGVTQTPRYLIKTRGQQVTLSCSPISGHRSVSWYQQTPGQGLQFLFEYFSETQRNKGNFPGRFSGRQFSNSRSEMNVSTLELGDSALYLCASSLEGDTQYFGPGTRLTVL.

The chain combines TRBV10-3 with TRBJ2-2; TRBD1 matches 8 bases. Looked up from germline, CDR1 is ENHRY and CDR2 is SYGVKD. The CDR3 length is 17 residues. With V trimmed by 2 bases and J by 0 bases, 5 bases remained unmatched. CDR3 bases: TGTGCCATCAGTGAGGGGCCGGGACAGGCGAACACCGGGGAGCTGTTTTTT. Translation gives CAISEGPGQANTGELFF.

The rearrangement joins TRBV5-1 to TRBJ2-7, with 12 bases identical to TRBD2. Trimming cost V 4 bases and J 0 bases; bases outside gene matches: 14. CDR1 and CDR2 from the germline V gene are SGHRS and YFSETQ. This CDR3 has 19 residues. The CDR3 here is CASSSIGLAGLPNSYEQYF. The CDR3 DNA reads TGCGCCAGCAGCAGTATAGGACTAGCGGGACTCCCAAACTCCTACGAGCAGTACTTC. Full variable domain (outside the CDR3, taken from reference TRBV5-1 and TRBJ2-7): KAGVTQTPRYLIKTRGQQVTLSCSPISGHRSVSWYQQTPGQGLQFLFEYFSETQRNKGNFPGRFSGRQFSNSRSEMNVSTLELGDSALYLCASSSIGLAGLPNSYEQYFGPGTRLTVT.

In DNA, the CDR3 is TGTGCCAGCAGTTTCGGACAGAGCTACGAGCAGTACTTC. It translates to CASSFGQSYEQYF. The chain joins TRBV27 to TRBJ2-7; D may be TRBD1 (6 bases). The CDR3 runs 13 residues. V was trimmed by 3 bases and J by 3 bases, leaving 9 bases between them. Germline CDR1 and CDR2: MNHEY and SMNVEV (reference sequence).

This clone was seen only a few times. V gene TRBV27 combines with J gene TRBJ2-1; D may be TRBD1 (5 bases). CDR1 is MNHEY and CDR2 is SMNVEV in the germline V gene (reference sequence). The length of the CDR3 is 13 residues. V was pared by 6 bases and J by 5 bases, with 11 bases between. The DNA for the CDR3 is TGTGCCAGCAGGACAGTTTACAACAATGAGCAGTTCTTC. Translated: CASRTVYNNEQFF.

The chain uses TRBV6-1 and TRBJ2-2; weak D call: TRBD1 (6 bases). The CDR3 sequence is 14 residues long. From germline, CDR1 is MNHNS and CDR2 SASEGT. The V end was cut by 6 bases, the J end by 4 bases, with 12 bases between. As DNA, the CDR3 is TGTGCCAGCAGCCGCTTACAGGGCACCGGGGAGCTGTTTTTT. It is translated as CASSRLQGTGELFF.

This clone was detected only once. CDR3 in DNA: TGTGCCAGCAGTTTATTAGCAGGGGGCTCGGGGAACACTGAAGCTTTCTTT. Protein sequence: CASSLLAGGSGNTEAFF. The rearrangement uses TRBV28 and TRBJ1-1; 8 bases align to TRBD1. The ends lost 1 base at V and 1 base at J; junction bases unmatched: 8. CDR1 is MDHEN, CDR2 SYDVKM, per germline. The CDR3 is made up of 17 amino acids.

The genes are TRBV28 and TRBJ1-5, with TRBD1 matching 7 bases. Germline V gene sequence: CDR1 MDHEN, CDR2 SYDVKM. The CDR3 is made up of 15 amino acids. The V gene end was trimmed by 6 bases and the J gene end by 5 bases; junction bases not matched to a gene: 10. The CDR3 is CASREQGRLYQPQHF. The CDR3 nucleotides read TGTGCCAGCAGAGAACAGGGGAGGTTATATCAGCCCCAGCATTTT.

The V gene is TRBV29-1, the J gene TRBJ2-7; TRBD1 matches 10 bases. V was clipped by 2 bases and J by 1 base; unmatched bases: 2. Germline CDR1 is SQVTM and CDR2 is ANQGSEA. This CDR3 has 14 amino acids. This CDR3 reads CSVELGQGSYEQYF. DNA for the CDR3: TGCAGCGTTGAATTGGGACAGGGGTCCTACGAGCAGTACTTC.

This rearrangement joins TRBV18 to TRBJ2-6; 7 positions match TRBD1. Trimming cost V 1 base and J 0 bases; bases outside gene matches: 12. CDR3 length: 20 amino acids. Looked up from germline, CDR1 is KGHSH and CDR2 is LQKENI. This chain's CDR3 is CASSPQKGGQDASGANVLTF. In DNA, the CDR3 is TGTGCCAGCTCACCACAAAAGGGCGGACAGGACGCCTCTGGGGCCAACGTCCTGACTTTC. Supplemented by reference TRBV18 and TRBJ2-6, the full variable domain reads NAGVMQNPRHLVRRRGQEARLRCSPMKGHSHVYWYRQLPEEGLKFMVYLQKENIIDESGMPKERFSAEFPKEGPSILRIQQVVRGDSAAYFCASSPQKGGQDASGANVLTFGAGSRLTVL.

The rearrangement uses TRBV6-6 and TRBJ2-7; D is possibly TRBD1 (6 bases). V lost 2 bases and J 7 bases, leaving 12 bases between the germline ends. The CDR3 has 13 amino acids. The germline V gene encodes CDR1 MNHNY and CDR2 SVGAGI (reference sequence). The CDR3 region is CASSYQARGEQYF. The CDR3 nucleotides read TGTGCCAGCAGTTACCAAGCGAGGGGGGAGCAGTACTTC.

V gene TRBV11-2 combines with J gene TRBJ1-4; 7 bases are a match to TRBD1. Germline V lookup: CDR1 SGHAT, CDR2 FQNNGV. The V gene end was trimmed by 5 bases and the J gene end by 4 bases; junction bases not matched to a gene: 10. There are 16 residues in the CDR3. CDR3 sequence (DNA): TGTGCCAGCAGCGCAGTCCAGGGGGGTTATAATGAAAAACTGTTTTTT. Amino acids: CASSAVQGGYNEKLFF.

A single count supports this clone. This chain links TRBV15 with TRBJ1-1, with 8 bases aligning to TRBD1. This CDR3 has 16 residues. The junction had 8 bases not matched to a gene; V was cut back by 1 base and J by 4 bases. The germline V gene has CDR1 LNHNV and CDR2 YYDKDF (reference sequence). The CDR3 DNA sequence: TGTGCCACCAGCAGAGGTCTACAGGGGGGTGGCACTGAAGCTTTCTTT. Translating gives CATSRGLQGGGTEAFF.

The chain uses TRBV5-4 and TRBJ2-1; 9 bases align to TRBD1. With 4 bases clipped from V and 6 bases from J, the junction kept 11 bases outside the gene matches. The CDR3 totals 16 residues. Germline-derived CDR1 and CDR2 are SGHNT and YYREEE (reference sequence). CDR3 sequence reads: CASSPTLMTGGNEQFF. The CDR3 region has the DNA TGTGCCAGCAGCCCAACCCTTATGACAGGGGGCAATGAGCAGTTCTTC.

This clone came up once. The chain has TRBV7-9 and TRBJ2-1; no clear D gene. The V end was cut by 4 bases, the J end by 3 bases, with 4 bases between. There are 12 residues in the CDR3. CDR1 and CDR2 (germline): SEHNR, FQNEAQ (reference sequence). The CDR3 sequence is CASSSIYNEQFF. CDR3 DNA sequence: TGTGCCAGCAGCTCCATCTACAATGAGCAGTTCTTC.

The chain employs TRBV25-1 and TRBJ2-7; the D is unclear. Germline V gives CDR1 MGHDK, CDR2 SYGVNS. CDR3 length equals 16 residues. V was shortened by 4 bases and J by 0 bases, with 16 bases between the two germline ends. The CDR3 spells CASSGTGSGSSYEQYF. The CDR3 DNA is TGTGCCAGCAGTGGTACCGGGTCTGGAAGCTCCTACGAGCAGTACTTC.

The V call is TRBV28, the J call TRBJ1-5, with 8 positions matching TRBD1. The CDR3 length is 13 residues. The germline gives CDR1 MDHEN, CDR2 SYDVKM. With V trimmed by 10 bases and J by 4 bases, 6 bases remained unmatched. This CDR3 reads CATLRQGNQPQHF. For the CDR3, the DNA is TGTGCCACCCTCCGACAGGGGAATCAGCCCCAGCATTTT.

This rearrangement joins TRBV4-1 to TRBJ2-5; 7 bases fit TRBD2. The CDR3 totals 16 residues. Unmatched junction bases numbered 5, after V lost 0 bases and J lost 1 base. The germline V gene has CDR1 MGHRA and CDR2 YSYEKL. CDR3 sequence reads: CASSQEPPSGQETQYF. The CDR3, as DNA: TGCGCCAGCAGCCAAGAACCTCCTAGCGGCCAAGAGACCCAGTACTTC.